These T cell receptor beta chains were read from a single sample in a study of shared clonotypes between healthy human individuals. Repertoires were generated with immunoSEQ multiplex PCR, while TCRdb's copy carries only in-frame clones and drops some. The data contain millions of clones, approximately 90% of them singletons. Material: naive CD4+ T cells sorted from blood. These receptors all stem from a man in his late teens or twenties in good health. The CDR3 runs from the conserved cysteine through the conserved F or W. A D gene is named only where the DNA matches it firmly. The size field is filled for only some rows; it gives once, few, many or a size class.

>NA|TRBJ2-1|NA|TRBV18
TGTGCCAGCTCACCACCCGGCTGGGATGAGCAGTTCTTC
CASSPPGWDEQFF
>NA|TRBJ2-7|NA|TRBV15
TGTGCCACCAGCAGAGACTTGGTCGGAAGCTCCTACGAGCAGTACTTC
CATSRDLVGSSYEQYF
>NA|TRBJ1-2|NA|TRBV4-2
TGTGCCAGCAGCCAACCAGGGCAGGGAGCCGCCAACTATGGCTACACCTTC
CASSQPGQGAANYGYTF
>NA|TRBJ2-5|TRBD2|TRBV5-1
TGCGCCAGCCAGACTAGCGGGAGTATCACTGAGACCCAGTACTTC
CASQTSGSITETQYF
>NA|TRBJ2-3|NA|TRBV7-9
TGTGCCAGCAGAGCTAGGACTAGCACAGATACGCAGTATTTT
CASRARTSTDTQYF
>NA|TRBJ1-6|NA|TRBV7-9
TGTGCCAGCAGCTTAGAGCGTGTGGCGGACATCCTCCTCCACTTT
CASSLERVADILLHF
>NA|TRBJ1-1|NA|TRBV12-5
TGTGCTAGTGGTTTGTCGGGGGCGCCGCCGAGGGCTTTCTTT
CASGLSGAPPRAFF
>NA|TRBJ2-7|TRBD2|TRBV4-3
TGCGCCAGCAGCCAAGACAGGACTAGCGACGAGCAGTACTTC
CASSQDRTSDEQYF
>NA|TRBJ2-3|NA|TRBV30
TGTGCCTGGAGTTATCGGGACTGGCTAGATACGCAGTATTTT
CAWSYRDWLDTQYF
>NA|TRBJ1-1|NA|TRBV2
TGTGCCAGCAGTGAAATGGACAGTTGGAACACTGAAGCTTTCTTT
CASSEMDSWNTEAFF
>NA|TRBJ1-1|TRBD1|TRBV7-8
TGTGCCAGCAGCTTAAGAGATGCAGGGGGCGGTGAAGCTTTCTTT
CASSLRDAGGGEAFF
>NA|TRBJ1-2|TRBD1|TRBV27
TGTGCCAGCAGTTTATCCTGGACAGGGCGGTATGGCTACACCTTC
CASSLSWTGRYGYTF
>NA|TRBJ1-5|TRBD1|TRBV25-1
TGTGCCAGCGCGGACAGGGAGTATGGGCCCCAGCATTTT
CASADREYGPQHF
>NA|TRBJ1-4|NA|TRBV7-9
TGTGCCAGCAGCTTTACGACGGGAAAACTGTTTTTT
CASSFTTGKLFF
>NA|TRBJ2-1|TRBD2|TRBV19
TGTGCCAGTAGTATAAATAGCGGGGCTTTTAATGAGCAGTTCTTC
CASSINSGAFNEQFF
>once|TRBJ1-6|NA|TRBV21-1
TGTGCCAGACCGGACCAGGGGGTTGCCTATAATTCACCCCTCCACTTT
CARPDQGVAYNSPLHF
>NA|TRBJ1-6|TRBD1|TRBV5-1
TGCGCCAGCAGCTTTGGACAGGGGGATTCACCCCTCCACTTT
CASSFGQGDSPLHF
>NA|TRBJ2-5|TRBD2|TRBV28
TGTGCCAGCAGTTTGCCCGGTCTAGGACTAGCGGGGGAAGAGACCCAGTACTTC
CASSLPGLGLAGEETQYF
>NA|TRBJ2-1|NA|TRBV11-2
TGTGCCAGCAGCTTAGATGAGCGGAGGGGGAATGAGCAGTTCTTC
CASSLDERRGNEQFF
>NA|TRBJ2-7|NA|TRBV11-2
TGTGCCAGCAGCCCCCGACAGGGAGGTTTCCTCTACGAGCAGTACTTC
CASSPRQGGFLYEQYF
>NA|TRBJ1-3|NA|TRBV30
TGTGCCTGGAGTCAACACTCTGGAAACACCATATATTTT
CAWSQHSGNTIYF
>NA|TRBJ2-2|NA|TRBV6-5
TGTGCCAGCAGTTACTCATGGATTAGGAACACCGGGGAGCTGTTTTTT
CASSYSWIRNTGELFF
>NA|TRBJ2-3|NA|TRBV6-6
TGTGCCAGCAGTTACAGGGGTTTAGATACGCAGTATTTT
CASSYRGLDTQYF
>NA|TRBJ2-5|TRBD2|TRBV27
TGTGCCAGCAGTAGGACTAGCGGGGGACTACCAGAGACCCAGTACTTC
CASSRTSGGLPETQYF
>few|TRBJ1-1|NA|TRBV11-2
TGTGCCAGCAGCTTAGATCAGGGGTTGGCTTTCTTT
CASSLDQGLAFF
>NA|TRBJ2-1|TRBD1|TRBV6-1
TGTGCCAGCAGTGCCGACAGGGGATCCGAGCAGTTCTTC
CASSADRGSEQFF
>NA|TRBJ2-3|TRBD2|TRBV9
TGTGCCAGCAGCGGCCGGGGACCTAGCGGTTTCACAGATACGCAGTATTTT
CASSGRGPSGFTDTQYF
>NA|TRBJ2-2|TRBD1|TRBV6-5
TGTGCCAGCGCAACAGGGGCCCCCGGGGAGCTGTTTTTT
CASATGAPGELFF
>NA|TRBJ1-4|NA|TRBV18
TGTGCCAGCTCACGAAACAGCAAAGCAACTAATGAAAAACTGTTTTTT
CASSRNSKATNEKLFF
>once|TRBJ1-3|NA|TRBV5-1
TGCGCCAGCAGCTTGGGAGTAGCAGAGTCTGGAAACACCATATATTTT
CASSLGVAESGNTIYF